The next 10 T cell receptor beta chains were all read from a single sample in a study of blood T cell repertoires in COVID-19. Produced via immunoSEQ multiplex PCR; TCRdb's table is partial and in-frame only. The data show approximately 290,000 clones, 65% to 85% seen once. The sample taken for sequencing was peripheral blood. The receptors were sampled from a person in their 70s with COVID-19, enrolled during active disease.

CDR3 DNA: TGTGCCAGCAGTTACTCGGTGCTCGGAGAGACCCAGTACTTC. Translation gives CASSYSVLGETQYF. V and J are TRBV6-5 and TRBJ2-5; the D is unclear. Germline V gene lookup returns CDR1 MNHEY and CDR2 SVGAGI. The CDR3 sequence is 14 residues long. The V end was cut by 0 bases, the J end by 4 bases, with 9 bases between.

The rearrangement links TRBV3-1 (or the pseudogene TRBV3-2) to TRBJ2-3, with 10 bases lining up with TRBD2. After removal of 4 bases from V and 2 bases from J, the junction contained 6 bases not matched to a gene. Germline assignment: CDR1 LGHDT and CDR2 YNNKEL (reference sequence). The CDR3 is 16 residues long. DNA of the CDR3: TGTGCCAGCAGCCTGGGAGCGGGAGGGTTCACAGATACGCAGTATTTT. Protein product: CASSLGAGGFTDTQYF.

The J gene is TRBJ1-5, the V gene TRBV6-2 or TRBV6-3, with 7 bases that match TRBD1. This CDR3 spans 15 amino acids. Germline assignment: CDR1 MNHEY and CDR2 SVGEGT. With V trimmed by 2 bases and J by 2 bases, 3 bases remained unmatched. CDR3 amino acids: CASSYLGTGNQPQHF. The CDR3 nucleotides are TGTGCCAGCAGTTACCTAGGGACAGGCAATCAGCCCCAGCATTTT.

This clone has just one count. The gene calls are TRBV28 and TRBJ1-3; D ambiguous. Trimming removed 4 bases from V and 0 bases from J, with 13 bases in between. Germline CDR1 MDHEN, CDR2 SYDVKM. This CDR3 comprises 16 residues. The CDR3 here is CASSSPRGSSGNTIYF. In DNA, the CDR3 is TGTGCCAGCAGTTCCCCCCGTGGCAGCTCTGGAAACACCATATATTTT.

There are a few counts of this clone. The rearrangement links TRBV19 to TRBJ2-1, with 10 bases fitting TRBD2. V shed 3 bases and J 6 bases; nucleotides not matched to a gene: 5. There are 15 residues in the CDR3. CDR1 is LNHDA and CDR2 is SQIVND in the germline V gene (reference sequence). The CDR3 nucleotides read TGTGCCAGTAGTATGGGTCTAGCGGGAGTCAATGAGCAGTTCTTC. It yields the protein CASSMGLAGVNEQFF.

CDR3 coding DNA: TGTGCCACCAGTGACCCAAAGTCAGGGGGCTCATATCAGCCCCAGCATTTT. Protein: CATSDPKSGGSYQPQHF. J is TRBJ1-5 and V is TRBV24-1, with TRBD1 identical over 8 bases. Trimming cost V 4 bases and J 5 bases; bases outside gene matches: 12. Per the germline V gene, CDR1 is KGHDR and CDR2 is SFDVKD. The CDR3 covers 17 residues.

This chain uses TRBV11-2 with TRBJ1-4; D remains ambiguous. Germline-derived CDR1 and CDR2 are SGHAT and FQNNGV. Trimming left V 6 bases short and J 8 bases short, with 22 bases between. The CDR3 covers 16 residues. The CDR3 nucleotides read TGTGCCAGCAGGAGAAACAGCCGAATAGAAGGAGAAAAACTGTTTTTT. Translation: CASRRNSRIEGEKLFF.

The V call is TRBV7-2, the J call TRBJ2-1; the D gene is possibly TRBD2 (6 bases). The CDR3 sequence is 14 residues long. From germline, CDR1 is SGHTA and CDR2 FQGNSA. V lost 5 bases and J lost 6, with 14 bases in between. For the CDR3, the DNA is TGTGCCAGCAGCGCTCGACTAGATCTCAATGAGCAGTTCTTC. Encoded protein: CASSARLDLNEQFF.

The chain has TRBV4-3 and TRBJ1-4; D gene ambiguous. V was shortened by 0 bases and J by 0 bases, with 8 bases between the two germline ends. Germline-derived CDR1 and CDR2 are LGHNA and YSLEER. This CDR3 is built from 16 residues. CDR3 DNA: TGCGCCAGCAGCCAAGATCCCTCCTCAACTAATGAAAAACTGTTTTTT. Translating it yields CASSQDPSSTNEKLFF.

This sequence joins TRBV7-3 and TRBJ2-5; D is perhaps TRBD1 (5 bases). The CDR3 spans 15 residues. Deletions cut 0 bases from V and 5 bases from J, with 13 bases between. Germline CDR1 SGHTA, CDR2 FQGTGA. This CDR3 reads CASSLTEGEGETQYF. The CDR3 DNA follows: TGTGCCAGCAGCTTAACTGAAGGGGAAGGTGAGACCCAGTACTTC.